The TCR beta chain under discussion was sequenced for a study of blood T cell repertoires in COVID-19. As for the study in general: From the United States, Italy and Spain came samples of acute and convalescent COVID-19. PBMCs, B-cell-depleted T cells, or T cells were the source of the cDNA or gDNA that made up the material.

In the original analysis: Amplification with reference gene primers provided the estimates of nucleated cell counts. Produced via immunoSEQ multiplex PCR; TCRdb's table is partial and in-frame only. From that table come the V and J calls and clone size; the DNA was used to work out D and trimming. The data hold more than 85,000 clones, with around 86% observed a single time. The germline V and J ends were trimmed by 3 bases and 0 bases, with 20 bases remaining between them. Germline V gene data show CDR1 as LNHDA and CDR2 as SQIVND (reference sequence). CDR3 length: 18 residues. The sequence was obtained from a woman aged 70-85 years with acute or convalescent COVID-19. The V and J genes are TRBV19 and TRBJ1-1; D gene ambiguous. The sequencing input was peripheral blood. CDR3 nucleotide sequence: TGTGCCAGTAGTATCTCTCAAATGGGAGGTCGGGTGAACACTGAAGCTTTCTTT. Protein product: CASSISQMGGRVNTEAFF. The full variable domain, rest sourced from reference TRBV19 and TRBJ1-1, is DGGITQSPKYLFRKEGQNVTLSCEQNLNHDAMYWYRQDPGQGLRLIYYSQIVNDFQKGDIAEGYSVSREKKESFPLTVTSAQKNPTAFYLCASSISQMGGRVNTEAFFGQGTRLTVV.